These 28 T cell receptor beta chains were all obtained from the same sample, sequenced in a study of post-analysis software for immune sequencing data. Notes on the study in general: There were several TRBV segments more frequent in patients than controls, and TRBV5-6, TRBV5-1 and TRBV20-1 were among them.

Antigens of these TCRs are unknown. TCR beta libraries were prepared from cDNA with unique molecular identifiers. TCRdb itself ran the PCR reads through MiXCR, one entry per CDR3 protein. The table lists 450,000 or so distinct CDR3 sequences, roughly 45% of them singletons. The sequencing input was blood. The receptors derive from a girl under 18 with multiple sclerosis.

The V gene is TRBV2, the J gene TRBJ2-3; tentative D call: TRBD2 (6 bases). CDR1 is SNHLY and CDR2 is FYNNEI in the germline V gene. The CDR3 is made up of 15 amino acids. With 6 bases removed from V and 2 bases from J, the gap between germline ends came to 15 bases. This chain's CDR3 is CASSSSGFNTDTQYF. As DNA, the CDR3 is TGTGCCAGCAGCTCGAGCGGGTTTAACACAGATACGCAGTATTTT. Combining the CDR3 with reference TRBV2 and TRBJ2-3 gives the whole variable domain EPEVTQTPSHQVTQMGQEVILRCVPISNHLYFYWYRQILGQKVEFLVSFYNNEISEKSEIFDDQFSVERPDGSNFTLKIRSTKLEDSAMYFCASSSSGFNTDTQYFGPGTRLTVL.

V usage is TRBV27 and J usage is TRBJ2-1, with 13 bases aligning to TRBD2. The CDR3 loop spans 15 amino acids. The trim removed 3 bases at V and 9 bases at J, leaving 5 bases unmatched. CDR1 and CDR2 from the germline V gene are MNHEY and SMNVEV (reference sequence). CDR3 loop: CASSFRTSGRGEQFF. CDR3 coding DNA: TGTGCCAGCAGTTTTCGGACTAGCGGGAGAGGTGAGCAGTTCTTC.

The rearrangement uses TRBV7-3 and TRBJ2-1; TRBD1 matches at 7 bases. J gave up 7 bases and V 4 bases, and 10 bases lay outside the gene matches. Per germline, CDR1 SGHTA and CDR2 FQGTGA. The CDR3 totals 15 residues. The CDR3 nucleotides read TGTGCCAGCAGCTCCGGACAGCCAGGGGGAAATGAGCAGTTCTTC. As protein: CASSSGQPGGNEQFF.

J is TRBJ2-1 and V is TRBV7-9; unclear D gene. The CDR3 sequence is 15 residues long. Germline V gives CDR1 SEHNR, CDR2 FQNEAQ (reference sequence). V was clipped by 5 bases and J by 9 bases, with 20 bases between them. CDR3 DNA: TGTGCCAGCAGCGTCCCCCTTGATGGTTCTATTGAGCAGTTCTTC. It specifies CASSVPLDGSIEQFF.

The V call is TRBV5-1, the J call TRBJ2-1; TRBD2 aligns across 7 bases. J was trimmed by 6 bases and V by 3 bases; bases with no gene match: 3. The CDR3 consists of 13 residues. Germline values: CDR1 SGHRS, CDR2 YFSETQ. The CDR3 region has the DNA TGCGCCAGCAGCTGGACTAGTCCCAATGAGCAGTTCTTC. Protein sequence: CASSWTSPNEQFF. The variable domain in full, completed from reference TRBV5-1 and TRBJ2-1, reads KAGVTQTPRYLIKTRGQQVTLSCSPISGHRSVSWYQQTPGQGLQFLFEYFSETQRNKGNFPGRFSGRQFSNSRSEMNVSTLELGDSALYLCASSWTSPNEQFFGPGTRLTVL.

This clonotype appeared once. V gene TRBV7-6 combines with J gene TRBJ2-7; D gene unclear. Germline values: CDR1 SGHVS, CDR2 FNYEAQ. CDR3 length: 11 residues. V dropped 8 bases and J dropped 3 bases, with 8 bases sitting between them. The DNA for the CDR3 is TGTGCCAGCGGTCCAATCTACGAGCAGTACTTC. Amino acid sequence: CASGPIYEQYF.

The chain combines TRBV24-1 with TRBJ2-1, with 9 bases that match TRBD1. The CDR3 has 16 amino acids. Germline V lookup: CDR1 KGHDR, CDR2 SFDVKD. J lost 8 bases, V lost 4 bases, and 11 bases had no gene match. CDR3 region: CATSEAGQGTGYEQFF. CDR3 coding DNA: TGTGCCACCAGTGAAGCCGGACAGGGGACTGGGTATGAGCAGTTCTTC.

CDR3 bases: TGTGCCAGCAGCCAAGGGTGGGGCTACACCTTC. Its protein is CASSQGWGYTF. The chain is built from TRBV14 and TRBJ1-2, with D unresolved. Germline lookup yields CDR1 SGHDN and CDR2 FVKESK. The CDR3 consists of 11 residues. V lost 1 base and J 8 bases, leaving 5 bases between the germline ends.

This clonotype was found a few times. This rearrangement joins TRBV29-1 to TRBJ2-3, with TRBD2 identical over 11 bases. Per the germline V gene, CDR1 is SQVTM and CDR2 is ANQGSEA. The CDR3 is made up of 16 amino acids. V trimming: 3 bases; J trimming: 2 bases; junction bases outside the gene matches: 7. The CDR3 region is CSVEGGLADHTDTQYF. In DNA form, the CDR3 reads TGCAGCGTTGAGGGGGGACTAGCGGATCACACAGATACGCAGTATTTT.

The CDR3 is CATSDPGLAGGPGETQYF. As DNA, the CDR3 is TGTGCCACCAGTGACCCGGGACTAGCGGGAGGGCCGGGCGAGACCCAGTACTTC. The V call is TRBV24-1, the J call TRBJ2-5, with 16 bases lining up with TRBD2. Germline V lookup: CDR1 KGHDR, CDR2 SFDVKD. The CDR3 is 18 residues long. With V trimmed by 4 bases and J by 5 bases, 9 bases remained unmatched.

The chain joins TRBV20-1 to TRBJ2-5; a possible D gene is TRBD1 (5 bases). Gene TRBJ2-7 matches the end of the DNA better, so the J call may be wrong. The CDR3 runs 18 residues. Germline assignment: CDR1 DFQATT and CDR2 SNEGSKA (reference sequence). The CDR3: CSARDPARSGSQGNEQYF. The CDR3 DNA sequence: TGCAGTGCTAGAGATCCGGCCAGGTCAGGTTCTCAGGGAAACGAGCAGTACTTC.

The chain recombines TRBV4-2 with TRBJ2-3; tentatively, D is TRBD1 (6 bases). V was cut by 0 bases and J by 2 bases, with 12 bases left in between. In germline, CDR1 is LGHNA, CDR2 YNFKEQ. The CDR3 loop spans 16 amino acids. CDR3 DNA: TGTGCCAGCAGCCAAGAGGACAGAGCTTACACAGATACGCAGTATTTT. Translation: CASSQEDRAYTDTQYF.

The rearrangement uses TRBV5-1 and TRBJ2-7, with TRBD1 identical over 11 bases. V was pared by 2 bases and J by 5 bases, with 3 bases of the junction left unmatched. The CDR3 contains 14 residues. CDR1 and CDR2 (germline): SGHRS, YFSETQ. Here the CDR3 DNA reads TGCGCCAGCAGCTTCGGGACAGGGGGTGACGAGCAGTACTTC. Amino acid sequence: CASSFGTGGDEQYF. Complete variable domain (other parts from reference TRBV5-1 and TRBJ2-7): KAGVTQTPRYLIKTRGQQVTLSCSPISGHRSVSWYQQTPGQGLQFLFEYFSETQRNKGNFPGRFSGRQFSNSRSEMNVSTLELGDSALYLCASSFGTGGDEQYFGPGTRLTVT.

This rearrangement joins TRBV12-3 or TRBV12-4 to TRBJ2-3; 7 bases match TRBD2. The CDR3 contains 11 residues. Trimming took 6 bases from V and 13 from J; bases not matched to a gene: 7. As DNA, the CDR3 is TGTGCCAGCAGCCATGGCGGGGGAGAGTATTTT. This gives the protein CASSHGGGEYF.

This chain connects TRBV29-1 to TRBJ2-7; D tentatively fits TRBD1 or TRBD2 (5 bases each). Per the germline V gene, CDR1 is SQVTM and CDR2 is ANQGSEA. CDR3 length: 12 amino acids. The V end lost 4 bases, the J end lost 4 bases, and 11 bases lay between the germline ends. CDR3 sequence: CSVGGASYEQYF. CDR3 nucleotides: TGCAGCGTTGGAGGGGCTAGTTACGAGCAGTACTTC.

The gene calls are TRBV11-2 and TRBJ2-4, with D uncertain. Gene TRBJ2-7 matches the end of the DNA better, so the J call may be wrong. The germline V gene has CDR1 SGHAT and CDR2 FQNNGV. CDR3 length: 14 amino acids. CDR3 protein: CASSLVPVNYEQYF. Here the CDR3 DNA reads TGTGCCAGCAGCTTAGTGCCAGTGAACTACGAGCAGTACTTC.

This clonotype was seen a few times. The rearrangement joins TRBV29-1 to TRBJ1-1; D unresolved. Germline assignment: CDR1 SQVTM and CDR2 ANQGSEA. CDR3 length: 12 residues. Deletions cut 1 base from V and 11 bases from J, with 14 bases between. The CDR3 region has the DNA TGCAGCGTTGAAGCGGTCCCGGGAAGGGCTTTCTTT. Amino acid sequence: CSVEAVPGRAFF.

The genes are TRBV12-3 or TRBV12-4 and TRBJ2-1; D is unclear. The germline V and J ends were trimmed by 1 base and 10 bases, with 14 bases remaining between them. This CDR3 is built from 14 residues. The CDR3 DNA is TGTGCCAGCAGTTTAGGCTTCAGTCAGAGCGAGCAGTTCTTC. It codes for CASSLGFSQSEQFF.

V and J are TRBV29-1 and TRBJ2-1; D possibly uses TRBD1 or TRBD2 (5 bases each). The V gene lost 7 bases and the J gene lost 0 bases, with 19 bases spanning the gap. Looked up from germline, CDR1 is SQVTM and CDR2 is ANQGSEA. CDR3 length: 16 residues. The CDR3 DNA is TGCAGCGCCCTCGGGGCAGAAGAGAGCTCCTACAATGAGCAGTTCTTC. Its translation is CSALGAEESSYNEQFF.

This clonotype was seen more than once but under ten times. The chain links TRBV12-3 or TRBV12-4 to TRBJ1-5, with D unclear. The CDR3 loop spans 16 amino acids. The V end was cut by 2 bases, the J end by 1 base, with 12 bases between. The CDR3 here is CASSLKGRHSNQPQHF. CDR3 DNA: TGTGCCAGCAGTTTAAAAGGCAGGCACAGCAATCAGCCCCAGCATTTT.

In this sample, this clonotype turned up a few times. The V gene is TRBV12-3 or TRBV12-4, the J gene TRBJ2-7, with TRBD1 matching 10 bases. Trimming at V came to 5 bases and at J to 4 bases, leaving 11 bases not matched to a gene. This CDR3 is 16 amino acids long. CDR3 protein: CASSIGLPGQGYEQYF. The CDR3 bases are TGTGCCAGCAGTATTGGCCTTCCGGGACAGGGGTACGAGCAGTACTTC.

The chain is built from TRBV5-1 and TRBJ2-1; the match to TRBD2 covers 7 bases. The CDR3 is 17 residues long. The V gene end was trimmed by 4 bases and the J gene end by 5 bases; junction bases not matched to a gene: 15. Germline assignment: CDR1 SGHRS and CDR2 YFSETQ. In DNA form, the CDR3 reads TGCGCCAGCAGCCCGCGCCGGGCGGGAGTGGTAGACAATGAGCAGTTCTTC. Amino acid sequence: CASSPRRAGVVDNEQFF.

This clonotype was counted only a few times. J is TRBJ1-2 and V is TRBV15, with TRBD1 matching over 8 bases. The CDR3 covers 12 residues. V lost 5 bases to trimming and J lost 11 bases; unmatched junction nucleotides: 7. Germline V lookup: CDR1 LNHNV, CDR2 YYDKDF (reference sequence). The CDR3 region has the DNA TGTGCCACCAGCCCGGGACAGGCGGATTACACCTTC. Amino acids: CATSPGQADYTF.

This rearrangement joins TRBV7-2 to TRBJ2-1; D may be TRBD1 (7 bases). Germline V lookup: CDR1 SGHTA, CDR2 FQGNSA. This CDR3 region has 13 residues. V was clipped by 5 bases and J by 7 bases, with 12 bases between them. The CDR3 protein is CASSPTGRNEQFF. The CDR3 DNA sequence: TGTGCCAGCAGCCCGACAGGGAGGAATGAGCAGTTCTTC. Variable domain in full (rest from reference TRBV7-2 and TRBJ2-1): GAGVSQSPSNKVTEKGKDVELRCDPISGHTALYWYRQSLGQGLEFLIYFQGNSAPDKSGLPSDRFSAERTGGSVSTLTIQRTQQEDSAVYLCASSPTGRNEQFFGPGTRLTVL.

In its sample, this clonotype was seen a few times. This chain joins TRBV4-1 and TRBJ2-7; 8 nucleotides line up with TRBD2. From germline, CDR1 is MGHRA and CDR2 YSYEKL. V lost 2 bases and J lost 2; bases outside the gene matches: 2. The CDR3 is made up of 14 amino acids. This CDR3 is CASSQTSGPYEQYF. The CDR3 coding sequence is TGCGCCAGCAGCCAAACTAGCGGACCCTACGAGCAGTACTTC.

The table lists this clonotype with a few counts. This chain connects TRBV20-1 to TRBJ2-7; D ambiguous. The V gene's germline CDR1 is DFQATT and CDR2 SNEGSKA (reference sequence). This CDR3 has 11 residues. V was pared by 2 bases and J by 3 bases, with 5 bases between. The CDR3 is CSARSNYEQYF. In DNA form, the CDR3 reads TGCAGTGCTAGATCGAACTACGAGCAGTACTTC.

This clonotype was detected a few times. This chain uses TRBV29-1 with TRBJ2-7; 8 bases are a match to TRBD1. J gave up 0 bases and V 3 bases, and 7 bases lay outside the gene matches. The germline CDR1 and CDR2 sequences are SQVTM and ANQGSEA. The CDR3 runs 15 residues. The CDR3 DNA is TGCAGCGTTGATCGTTGGCAGGGGGCCTCCTACGAGCAGTACTTC. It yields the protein CSVDRWQGASYEQYF.

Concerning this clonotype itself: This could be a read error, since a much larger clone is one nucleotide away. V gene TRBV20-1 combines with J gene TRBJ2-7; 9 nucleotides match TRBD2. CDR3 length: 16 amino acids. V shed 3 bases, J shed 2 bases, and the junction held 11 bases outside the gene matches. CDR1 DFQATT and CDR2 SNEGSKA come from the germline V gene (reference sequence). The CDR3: CSARTLAGDLAYEQYF. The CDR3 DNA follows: TGCAGTGCTAGGACGTTAGCGGGAGATCTCGCCTACGAGCAGTACTTC.